Following are 17 T cell receptor beta chains from one sample sequenced in a study of a mutant IDH1 vaccine in newly diagnosed glioma. Their cognate antigens are unknown. TCRdb keeps only in-frame clones here, not all; method: immunoSEQ multiplex PCR. In the table there are about 59,000 clones, roughly four fifths of which are singletons. Time point of the sample: week 47, end of study. Vaccination used 300 ug of mutant IDH1 20-mer peptide per dose, with topical imiquimod. Sequences were derived from PBMCs, sampled from a glioma patient whose treatment included an IDH1 peptide vaccine. All receptors derive from a man younger than 45 with glioma.

V and J are TRBV5-4 and TRBJ2-1, with 10 bases lining up with TRBD1. CDR1 and CDR2 from the germline V gene are SGHNT and YYREEE (reference sequence). The junction had 8 bases not matched to a gene; V was cut back by 4 bases and J by 7 bases. The CDR3 totals 15 residues. CDR3 loop: CASSGWDRGGNEQFF. The DNA for the CDR3 is TGTGCCAGCAGCGGGTGGGACAGGGGTGGGAATGAGCAGTTCTTC.

V and J are TRBV6-6 and TRBJ1-1; D gene unclear. Per germline, CDR1 MNHNY and CDR2 SVGAGI (reference sequence). Trimming removed 5 bases at V and 1 base at J, with 8 bases between. There are 13 residues in the CDR3. The CDR3 DNA reads as TGTGCCAGCAGTATACAGAAGAACACTGAAGCTTTCTTT. Translation: CASSIQKNTEAFF.

This clone is a singleton in its sample. The V and J genes are TRBV19 and TRBJ2-7; no firm D call. Germline V lookup: CDR1 LNHDA, CDR2 SQIVND (reference sequence). V gave up 7 bases and J gave up 0 bases, with 7 bases separating them. The CDR3 runs 12 residues. The CDR3 sequence: CASISSSYEQYF. The CDR3 nucleotides are TGTGCCAGTATCTCCAGCTCCTACGAGCAGTACTTC.

The chain combines TRBV2 with TRBJ1-6; D is perhaps TRBD1 (6 bases). This CDR3 is built from 12 residues. Trimming left V 8 bases short and J 11 bases short, with 13 bases between. Germline lookup yields CDR1 SNHLY and CDR2 FYNNEI. DNA for the CDR3: TGTGCCAGCTTTCTACGGGGGCCACCCCTCCACTTT. Amino acids: CASFLRGPPLHF. The whole variable domain, filled in from reference TRBV2 and TRBJ1-6, reads EPEVTQTPSHQVTQMGQEVILRCVPISNHLYFYWYRQILGQKVEFLVSFYNNEISEKSEIFDDQFSVERPDGSNFTLKIRSTKLEDSAMYFCASFLRGPPLHFGNGTRLTVT.

The chain combines TRBV7-8 with TRBJ1-3; D not resolved. From germline, CDR1 is SGHVS and CDR2 FQNEAQ. The ends were cut back, 2 bases at V and 7 bases at J, with 15 bases in the middle. The CDR3 loop spans 15 amino acids. Here the CDR3 reads CASSLKSALRNTIYF. The CDR3 nucleotides are TGTGCCAGCAGCTTAAAGTCTGCCTTGAGGAACACCATATATTTT. The variable domain in full, with the rest retrieved from reference TRBV7-8 and TRBJ1-3, is GAGVSQSPRYKVAKRGQDVALRCDPISGHVSLFWYQQALGQGPEFLTYFQNEAQLDKSGLPSDRFFAERPEGSVSTLKIQRTQQEDSAVYLCASSLKSALRNTIYFGEGSWLTVV.

V usage is TRBV20-1 and J usage is TRBJ2-7, with D possibly TRBD1 on 5 matching bases. Trimming shortened V by 7 bases and J by 3 bases, and 10 bases separated the two germline ends. Looked up from germline, CDR1 is DFQATT and CDR2 is SNEGSKA (reference sequence). This CDR3 has 11 amino acids. The CDR3 reads CSGGRDYEQYF. The CDR3 nucleotides read TGCAGTGGTGGCAGGGACTACGAGCAGTACTTC.

The chain employs TRBV13 and TRBJ2-7, with 7 bases identical to TRBD2. Trimming took 5 bases from V and 4 from J; bases not matched to a gene: 11. The CDR3 runs to 15 residues. Germline V gene sequence: CDR1 PRHDT, CDR2 FYEKMQ (reference sequence). The CDR3 sequence is CASSPPGGGGYEQYF. CDR3 DNA: TGTGCCAGCAGCCCTCCCGGCGGGGGAGGATACGAGCAGTACTTC.

This clone was found a few times. The genes are TRBV13 and TRBJ2-1; perhaps TRBD1 as D (5 bases). Trimming pared 0 bases from V and 0 bases from J, leaving 12 bases between. Germline loops: CDR1 PRHDT, CDR2 FYEKMQ (reference sequence). The CDR3 is 17 amino acids. CDR3 sequence reads: CASSLGRADSSYNEQFF. The CDR3 DNA reads as TGTGCCAGCAGCTTAGGCAGGGCGGATAGCTCCTACAATGAGCAGTTCTTC.

V is TRBV19 and J is TRBJ2-1; possibly TRBD1 for D (6 bases). The CDR3 has 15 residues. Trimming took 0 bases from V and 9 from J, leaving 15 bases between them. Germline CDR1 and CDR2: LNHDA and SQIVND (reference sequence). Here the CDR3 reads CASSIERAGAGEQFF. CDR3 in DNA: TGTGCCAGTAGTATAGAACGGGCAGGGGCAGGTGAGCAGTTCTTC.

The J gene is TRBJ2-7, the V gene TRBV5-4; the D is unclear. CDR1 and CDR2 from the germline V gene are SGHNT and YYREEE (reference sequence). V was shortened by 1 base and J by 6 bases, with 8 bases between the two germline ends. This CDR3 spans 12 amino acids. CDR3 sequence (DNA): TGTGCCAGCAGCTTGTTTTTAGGCGAGCAGTACTTC. Its protein product is CASSLFLGEQYF.

The V and J genes are TRBV7-9 and TRBJ1-2; TRBD1 might be the D (6 bases). The CDR3 is 14 residues long. Germline-derived CDR1 and CDR2 are SEHNR and FQNEAQ (reference sequence). V lost 4 bases, J lost 1 base, and 10 bases lay in between. CDR3 in amino acids: CASSSNRDNYGYTF. CDR3 in DNA: TGTGCCAGCAGCTCAAACAGGGATAACTATGGCTACACCTTC.

This clone was seen just once. The chain combines TRBV7-9 with TRBJ1-4; 8 bases agree with TRBD1. This CDR3 comprises 14 residues. The J segment lost 5 bases and the V segment lost 8 bases, leaving 7 bases of the junction unmatched. In germline, CDR1 is SEHNR, CDR2 FQNEAQ (reference sequence). DNA for the CDR3: TGTGCCAGCTGCCGGACAGGGATGAATGAAAAACTGTTTTTT. Translated, it gives CASCRTGMNEKLFF.

A single count supports this clone. The J gene is TRBJ2-6, the V gene TRBV2, with D perhaps given as TRBD1 or TRBD2 (6 bases each). Trimming shortened V by 11 bases and J by 2 bases, and 19 bases separated the two germline ends. The CDR3 is 16 amino acids. Germline-derived CDR1 and CDR2 are SNHLY and FYNNEI. CDR3 region: CAASGDTGTGANVLTF. DNA for the CDR3: TGTGCCGCCTCGGGAGACACAGGGACTGGGGCCAACGTCCTGACTTTC. The full variable domain, completed using reference TRBV2 and TRBJ2-6, is EPEVTQTPSHQVTQMGQEVILRCVPISNHLYFYWYRQILGQKVEFLVSFYNNEISEKSEIFDDQFSVERPDGSNFTLKIRSTKLEDSAMYFCAASGDTGTGANVLTFGAGSRLTVL.

This clone was observed once. The V call is TRBV18, the J call TRBJ1-6; 8 positions match TRBD1. Per germline, CDR1 KGHSH and CDR2 LQKENI. The CDR3 has 14 residues. The trim removed 2 bases at V and 9 bases at J, leaving 3 bases unmatched. Written as DNA, the CDR3 is TGTGCCAGCTCACCAAGACAGGGGAGTTCACCCCTCCACTTT. Its protein is CASSPRQGSSPLHF.

This clone was counted once. V is TRBV15 and J is TRBJ2-4; tentative D call: TRBD2 (5 bases). Trimming cost V 1 base and J 6 bases, with 7 bases left between them. Germline CDR1 is LNHNV and CDR2 is YYDKDF (reference sequence). The CDR3 is 13 amino acids. This CDR3 is CATSRVGGNIQYF. DNA for the CDR3: TGTGCCACCAGCAGAGTTGGAGGAAACATTCAGTACTTC.

CDR3 region: CASSPPASHWGEQYF. The CDR3 region has the DNA TGTGCCAGCAGCCCCCCGGCGTCCCACTGGGGCGAGCAGTACTTC. The chain has TRBV9 and TRBJ2-7, with D hard to call. V was clipped by 4 bases and J by 6 bases, with 20 bases between them. Germline CDR1 is SGDLS and CDR2 is YYNGEE. The CDR3 contains 15 residues.

Here the CDR3 reads CAGDPANTGELFF. The CDR3 DNA is TGTGCCGGAGACCCCGCGAACACCGGGGAGCTGTTTTTT. V is TRBV7-9 and J is TRBJ2-2; no reliable D call. This CDR3 has 13 residues. V was clipped by 11 bases and J by 0 bases, with 10 bases between them. CDR1 and CDR2 from the germline V gene are SEHNR and FQNEAQ (reference sequence).